The sequence of this T cell receptor (beta chain) was determined in a study of blood T cell repertoires in COVID-19. Across the whole study: The cDNA or gDNA used as material had been derived from T cells, B-cell-depleted T cells, or PBMCs.

Individuals aged roughly 18 to 95 years were recruited from approximately 24 US areas. The CDR3 has 15 residues. The germline CDR1 and CDR2 sequences are LNHDA and SQIVND (reference sequence). V was pared by 5 bases and J by 3 bases, with 5 bases of the junction left unmatched. Sequencing was performed with immunoSEQ multiplex PCR; in TCRdb, only in-frame clones are kept and a portion is missing. Of some 300,000 clones in the sample, over 85% were seen once. The rearrangement joins TRBV19 to TRBJ2-7; 12 bases line up with TRBD1. Sequencing was performed on PBMCs or T cells enriched from blood (not recorded which). The receptor was derived from a woman aged 25 to 45 who had recovered from COVID-19. The CDR3 coding sequence is TGTGCCAGTAGTTTTGGGACAGGGGGCTTCTACGAGCAGTACTTC. Translated: CASSFGTGGFYEQYF.